This T cell receptor beta chain was observed in a study of blood T cell repertoires in COVID-19. Study at large: Spain, Italy and the United States supplied samples that represented acute and convalescent COVID-19. Nucleic acid was either cDNA or gDNA, and it came from T cells, B-cell-depleted T cells, or PBMCs.

This CDR3 is 14 amino acids long. From germline, CDR1 is SNHLY and CDR2 FYNNEI. Trimming took 3 bases from V and 0 from J, leaving 9 bases between them. Authors' processing steps: Using reference gene primer amplification, nucleated cell counts were estimated. The protocol was immunoSEQ multiplex PCR, while the TCRdb copy is restricted to in-frame clones and leaves out a portion. For V, J and clone size, that table is used; D and trimming come from the DNA. The sample records 300,000 to 350,000 clones, nearly 90% being singletons. The source is a woman aged 40-49 years with COVID-19, enrolled during active disease. The J gene is TRBJ2-7, the V gene TRBV2; possibly TRBD1 for D (6 bases). Sequenced sample: peripheral blood. CDR3 amino acids: CASSDDRTSYEQYF. The CDR3 coding sequence is TGTGCCAGCAGTGATGACAGGACCTCCTACGAGCAGTACTTC.